The rows below give T cell receptor beta chains drawn from one sample of a study of OX40 agonist ivuxolimab in advanced cancers. Here immunoSEQ multiplex PCR was the method, and the copy in TCRdb shows in-frame clones only, minus some. The sample contains about 32,000 clones, 75% to 85% of which appear only once. The sample was CD4+ or CD8+ T cells sorted from blood, taken in a trial of the OX40 agonist ivuxolimab. The receptor set was obtained from an adult with an advanced solid tumor such as melanoma, head and neck, liver or kidney cancer. CDR3s include the opening cysteine and the closing phenylalanine or tryptophan. Each record gives: J gene, D gene, clone size, V gene, CDR3 protein, CDR3 DNA. A D gene is named only where the DNA matches it firmly. Rows give clone size only sometimes, using once, few, many, or a class for an expanded clone.

TRBJ1-1	NA	once	TRBV7-9	CASSLEANTEAFF	TGTGCCAGCAGCTTAGAGGCAAACACTGAAGCTTTCTTT
TRBJ2-1	NA	NA	TRBV7-2	CASRPNSGNSYNEQFF	TGTGCCAGCAGGCCAAATAGCGGAAACTCCTACAATGAGCAGTTCTTC
TRBJ1-1	TRBD1	NA	TRBV28	CASMQGASTEAFF	TGTGCCAGCATGCAGGGGGCATCAACTGAAGCTTTCTTT
TRBJ1-5	NA	NA	TRBV27	CASSLQFGQPQHF	TGTGCCAGCAGTTTACAGTTTGGGCAGCCCCAGCATTTT
TRBJ2-7	TRBD1	NA	TRBV5-1	CASSRGTGANEQYF	TGCGCCAGCAGCCGAGGGACAGGGGCCAACGAGCAGTACTTC
TRBJ2-7	NA	few	TRBV6-6	CASSYSRDNLGEQYF	TGTGCCAGCAGTTACTCGAGGGACAACCTAGGCGAGCAGTACTTC
TRBJ2-1	NA	NA	TRBV18	CASSPPGSPYGEQFF	TGTGCCAGCTCACCACCAGGATCACCTTACGGGGAGCAGTTCTTC
TRBJ1-1	TRBD1	NA	TRBV10-3	CAIGDRKMNTEAFF	TGTGCCATTGGGGACAGGAAGATGAACACTGAAGCTTTCTTT
TRBJ2-1	NA	NA	TRBV25-1	CASSDLRQNENEQFF	TGTGCCAGCAGTGACCTCAGACAGAATGAAAATGAGCAGTTCTTC
TRBJ2-7	NA	once	TRBV5-1	CASSAGTSYEQYF	TGCGCCAGCAGCGCCGGGACCAGCTACGAGCAGTACTTC
TRBJ2-1	TRBD2	NA	TRBV9	CASSSVAGIYNEQFF	TGTGCCAGTTCTTCCGTAGCGGGTATCTACAATGAGCAGTTCTTC
TRBJ2-1	NA	NA	TRBV29-1	CSVEVGSYTNEQFF	TGCAGCGTTGAAGTCGGGTCGTATACGAATGAGCAGTTCTTC
TRBJ1-4	NA	few	TRBV4-2	CASSQVFERGEKLFF	TGTGCCAGCAGCCAAGTATTCGAAAGAGGAGAAAAACTGTTTTTT
TRBJ1-5	NA	NA	TRBV5-4	CASSLAGQNINQPQHF	TGTGCCAGCAGCTTGGCAGGACAGAACATTAATCAGCCCCAGCATTTT
TRBJ2-5	TRBD1	few	TRBV28	CASSSRDRGRETQYF	TGTGCCAGCAGTTCCAGGGACAGGGGGCGAGAGACCCAGTACTTC
TRBJ1-2	NA	NA	TRBV5-6	CASSLFVQGHWYGYTF	TGTGCCAGCAGCTTGTTCGTGCAGGGCCATTGGTATGGCTACACCTTC
TRBJ2-3	NA	NA	TRBV29-1	CSVHPRGTDTQYF	TGCAGCGTTCACCCACGAGGCACAGATACGCAGTATTTT
TRBJ2-2	NA	once	TRBV28	CASSSTQNTGELFF	TGTGCCAGCAGTTCAACGCAGAACACCGGGGAGCTGTTTTTT
TRBJ2-7	NA	NA	TRBV11-3	CASSFNPTYEQYF	TGTGCCAGCAGCTTTAACCCGACCTACGAGCAGTACTTC
TRBJ2-7	TRBD1	NA	TRBV5-5	CASSRDRAEQYF	TGTGCCAGCAGCCGGGACAGAGCCGAGCAGTACTTC
TRBJ2-7	NA	NA	TRBV28	CASRQFHEQYF	TGTGCCAGCCGACAGTTCCACGAGCAGTACTTC
TRBJ2-1	TRBD2	NA	TRBV5-1	CASSRWTSGRTGPGNEQFF	TGCGCCAGCAGCCGGTGGACTAGCGGGAGGACGGGGCCGGGGAATGAGCAGTTCTTC
TRBJ1-5	TRBD1	NA	TRBV7-2	CASSPTGFGRNQPQHF	TGTGCCAGCAGCCCGACAGGGTTTGGCAGAAATCAGCCCCAGCATTTT
TRBJ1-4	NA	NA	TRBV7-6	CASSPSSFEKLFF	TGTGCCAGCAGCCCCTCCTCTTTTGAAAAACTGTTTTTT
TRBJ2-7	NA	NA	TRBV6-5	CASSEAWARQYF	TGTGCCAGCAGTGAAGCTTGGGCACGACAGTACTTC
TRBJ2-1	NA	NA	TRBV11-1	CASSWLEAPYNEQFF	TGTGCCAGCAGCTGGCTAGAGGCCCCCTACAATGAGCAGTTCTTC
TRBJ2-5	NA	NA	TRBV6-1	CASSGPLGGTQYF	TGTGCCAGTTCCGGCCCCCTCGGGGGGACCCAGTACTTC
TRBJ1-6	TRBD1	NA	TRBV6-5	CASRAQGDSPLHF	TGTGCCAGCAGGGCTCAGGGGGATTCACCCCTCCACTTT
TRBJ2-7	NA	NA	TRBV11-2	CASSRRPIGSHYEQYF	TGTGCCAGCAGCCGCCGCCCAATTGGTTCCCACTACGAGCAGTACTTC
TRBJ2-7	NA	NA	TRBV10-3	CAISGRLDAYEQYF	TGTGCCATCAGTGGGCGACTAGACGCCTACGAGCAGTACTTC
TRBJ2-1	TRBD2	NA	TRBV30	CAWRGTSVYNEQFF	TGTGCCTGGAGAGGGACTAGCGTCTACAATGAGCAGTTCTTC
TRBJ1-6	NA	NA	TRBV5-1	CASSLGQANSPLHF	TGCGCCAGCAGCTTAGGCCAGGCTAATTCACCCCTCCACTTT
TRBJ1-1	NA	NA	TRBV27	CASSPMTTEAFF	TGTGCCAGCAGTCCCATGACGACTGAAGCTTTCTTT
TRBJ2-5	NA	NA	TRBV27	CASSLSTGVVGTQYF	TGTGCCAGCAGTTTATCGACGGGGGTCGTAGGGACCCAGTACTTC
TRBJ1-1	NA	NA	TRBV7-9	CASSLARGTEAFF	TGTGCCAGCAGCTTAGCCCGGGGCACTGAAGCTTTCTTT
TRBJ2-1	TRBD2	few	TRBV4-3	CASSLQRGVEQFF	TGCGCCAGCAGCTTACAGCGGGGGGTTGAGCAGTTCTTC
TRBJ2-7	NA	few	TRBV18	CASSPPVRGSEQYF	TGTGCCAGCTCACCACCGGTAAGGGGATCCGAGCAGTACTTC
TRBJ1-6	NA	NA	TRBV19	CASSEQWGSPLHF	TGTGCCAGTAGTGAACAATGGGGTTCACCCCTCCACTTT
TRBJ2-5	TRBD2	NA	TRBV5-1	CASSETSGGMETQYF	TGCGCCAGCAGCGAGACTAGCGGGGGGATGGAGACCCAGTACTTC
TRBJ2-2	NA	NA	TRBV2	CASRDPPGELFF	TGTGCCAGCAGGGACCCGCCCGGGGAGCTGTTTTTT
TRBJ1-5	NA	once	TRBV6-5	CASGGGSVNQPQHF	TGTGCCAGCGGCGGGGGATCGGTCAATCAGCCCCAGCATTTT
TRBJ1-1	TRBD1	few	TRBV28	CASRGQATAQNTEAFF	TGTGCCAGCAGAGGACAGGCAACCGCACAGAACACTGAAGCTTTCTTT
TRBJ1-6	NA	NA	TRBV14	CASSQVGRNSPLHF	TGTGCCAGCAGCCAAGTGGGCAGAAATTCACCCCTCCACTTT
TRBJ1-6	TRBD1	NA	TRBV6-5	CASRAGTGIYSPLHF	TGTGCCAGCAGGGCCGGGACAGGGATTTATTCACCCCTCCACTTT
TRBJ1-1	NA	NA	TRBV7-8	CASSLGAAFGEAFF	TGTGCCAGCAGCTTAGGGGCCGCCTTTGGGGAAGCTTTCTTT
TRBJ1-2	NA	NA	TRBV27	CASSLKSGYNSGYTF	TGTGCCAGCAGTTTAAAATCCGGCTATAATTCGGGCTACACCTTC
TRBJ2-1	TRBD2	NA	TRBV6-5	CASKPLAGGWKGQFF	TGTGCCAGCAAACCCCTAGCGGGGGGGTGGAAGGGGCAGTTCTTC
TRBJ1-2	NA	NA	TRBV28	CASSPPLNGYTF	TGTGCCAGCAGTCCCCCTTTGAATGGCTACACCTTC
TRBJ2-1	TRBD2	once	TRBV10-3	CAIKAGDYNEQFF	TGTGCCATCAAAGCGGGAGATTACAATGAGCAGTTCTTC
TRBJ2-6	TRBD1	NA	TRBV19	CASSNTGGTNVLTF	TGTGCCAGTAGTAATACAGGGGGCACCAACGTCCTGACTTTC
TRBJ2-2	TRBD2	NA	TRBV5-1	CASRWTSGNTGELFF	TGCGCCAGCAGGTGGACTAGCGGGAACACCGGGGAGCTGTTTTTT
TRBJ2-1	TRBD2	once	TRBV28	CASKVAGGSYNEQFF	TGTGCCAGCAAGGTAGCGGGGGGAAGCTACAATGAGCAGTTCTTC
TRBJ2-2	NA	NA	TRBV5-3	CARSLELGASTGELFF	TGTGCCAGAAGCTTGGAACTGGGGGCGAGCACCGGGGAGCTGTTTTTT
TRBJ1-5	TRBD1	few	TRBV6-5	CASSPQGNQPQHF	TGTGCCAGCAGTCCACAGGGGAATCAGCCCCAGCATTTT
TRBJ2-5	TRBD2	NA	TRBV5-1	CASSLSSGSVETQYF	TGCGCCAGCAGCTTGAGTAGCGGGAGTGTTGAGACCCAGTACTTC
TRBJ1-4	NA	NA	TRBV12-5	CASGSGRPNEKLFF	TGTGCTAGTGGTTCGGGACGGCCTAATGAAAAACTGTTTTTT
TRBJ2-7	TRBD1	NA	TRBV5-6	CASKKRAAGGREQYF	TGTGCCAGCAAAAAACGGGCGGCAGGGGGTAGGGAGCAGTACTTC
TRBJ2-1	NA	NA	TRBV6-6	CASSRRGPPYNEQFF	TGTGCCAGCAGCCGCAGGGGTCCCCCATACAATGAGCAGTTCTTC
TRBJ2-5	TRBD2	NA	TRBV4-1	CASSQVLAGGRSGETQYF	TGCGCCAGCAGCCAAGTTCTAGCGGGGGGGCGGTCGGGAGAGACCCAGTACTTC